The 24 T cell receptor beta chains in this list originate from one sample, sequenced in a study of cytomegalovirus exposure and HLA in healthy donors. Primers: 60 Vbeta forward and 13 Jbeta reverse. The method was immunoSEQ multiplex PCR; TCRdb's version includes in-frame clones alone and lacks a portion of them. The table includes about 190,000 clones, roughly 80% detected once. Sequenced: PBMCs. The receptors were sampled from a male donor in good health and CMV-seronegative.

A few counts support this clone. The rearrangement joins TRBV28 to TRBJ2-7; the D gene is possibly TRBD1 (6 bases). Germline V gives CDR1 MDHEN, CDR2 SYDVKM. CDR3 length: 12 amino acids. Trimming took off 6 bases at V and 6 bases at J, with 12 bases between the two ends. CDR3 residues: CASRQTGGEQYF. DNA for the CDR3: TGTGCCAGCAGACAGACAGGCGGCGAGCAGTACTTC.

For this clone: Relative to the germline gene, one junction end is altered; a read error may explain this. V is TRBV7-3 and J is TRBJ2-1; weak D call: TRBD2 (7 bases). There are 21 residues in the CDR3. Germline V lookup: CDR1 SGHTA, CDR2 FQGTGA. CDR3 coding DNA: TGTGCCAGCAGCGTAACCCTGTGGGCCTTGGGAGGGGGATACCCCTACAATGAGCAGTTCTTC. This translates into CASSVTLWALGGGYPYNEQFF.

The CDR3 DNA is TGTGCCAGCAGAGGACGGGGACAAGAGACCCAGTACTTC. Its translation: CASRGRGQETQYF. V is TRBV27 and J is TRBJ2-5, with D possibly TRBD2 on 5 matching bases. The germline gives CDR1 MNHEY, CDR2 SMNVEV (reference sequence). The CDR3 is made up of 13 amino acids. V lost 6 bases to trimming and J lost 2 bases, with 10 bases between them.

The rearrangement uses TRBV6-1 and TRBJ2-5, with 7 bases matching TRBD1. V trimming: 5 bases; J trimming: 7 bases; junction bases outside the gene matches: 10. The CDR3 loop spans 14 amino acids. Germline-derived CDR1 and CDR2 are MNHNS and SASEGT. CDR3 nucleotide sequence: TGTGCCAGCAGTTCAGCAGGGGGTCGGGGGACCCAGTACTTC. Amino acid sequence: CASSSAGGRGTQYF.

This clone was observed a handful of times. The chain combines TRBV6-1 with TRBJ1-1; no clear D. Trimming took off 0 bases at V and 0 bases at J, with 8 bases between the two ends. Per germline, CDR1 MNHNS and CDR2 SASEGT. The CDR3 totals 15 residues. The CDR3 region is CASSEAETLNTEAFF. The CDR3 region has the DNA TGTGCCAGCAGTGAAGCCGAGACACTGAACACTGAAGCTTTCTTT.

J is TRBJ1-3 and V is TRBV5-1, with D maybe TRBD1 (6 bases). The germline gives CDR1 SGHRS, CDR2 YFSETQ. The CDR3 spans 17 residues. The ends were cut back, 3 bases at V and 0 bases at J, with 16 bases in the middle. CDR3 sequence: CASSSTGALSSGNTIYF. The CDR3 DNA is TGCGCCAGCAGCTCGACAGGTGCCCTTAGCTCTGGAAACACCATATATTTT.

The V call is TRBV4-3, the J call TRBJ2-7; no clear D. Trimming left V 1 base short and J 4 bases short, with 11 bases between. The CDR3 is 14 amino acids. Germline CDR1 LGHNA, CDR2 YSLEER. The CDR3 DNA follows: TGCGCCAGCAGCCAAGGCCTACAGTTGTACGAGCAGTACTTC. The encoded protein is CASSQGLQLYEQYF.

The chain employs TRBV5-1 and TRBJ1-2; 8 nucleotides match TRBD1. V gave up 0 bases and J gave up 2 bases; unmatched junction bases: 9. The length of the CDR3 is 17 residues. The V gene's germline CDR1 is SGHRS and CDR2 YFSETQ. This chain's CDR3 is CASSLDKGTGYNYGYTF. The CDR3 DNA reads as TGCGCCAGCAGCTTGGACAAGGGGACAGGTTACAACTATGGCTACACCTTC.

V usage is TRBV5-6 and J usage is TRBJ1-2, with D perhaps matching TRBD1 (5 bases). The V end lost 2 bases, the J end lost 4 bases, and 18 bases lay between the germline ends. The CDR3 covers 16 residues. Germline V gene lookup returns CDR1 SGHDT and CDR2 YYEEEE. CDR3 nucleotides: TGTGCCAGCAGCTTCGCCAGGGAGGGCTGGAGCTATGGCTACACCTTC. It translates to CASSFAREGWSYGYTF.

The gene calls are TRBV7-2 and TRBJ2-1; 11 positions agree with TRBD2. The CDR3 is 16 amino acids. CDR1 is SGHTA, CDR2 FQGNSA, per germline. J lost 4 bases, V lost 6 bases, and 8 bases had no gene match. The CDR3 here is CASSIAGGPGYNEQFF. For the CDR3, the DNA is TGTGCCAGCAGTATAGCGGGGGGGCCGGGATACAATGAGCAGTTCTTC.

The rearrangement links TRBV6-4 to TRBJ1-2; D is possibly TRBD1 (6 bases). V shed 4 bases and J shed 8 bases, with 14 bases lying between them. CDR3 length: 13 residues. The germline V gene has CDR1 MRHNA and CDR2 SNTAGT. The CDR3 DNA reads as TGTGCCAGCAGTGCCAACAGGGCCGGGGGCTACACCTTC. Protein sequence: CASSANRAGGYTF.

The chain couples TRBV18 to TRBJ1-1, with 7 bases lining up with TRBD1. Per the germline V gene, CDR1 is KGHSH and CDR2 is LQKENI. This CDR3 is built from 15 residues. V was pared by 3 bases and J by 1 base, with 5 bases of the junction left unmatched. CDR3 protein: CASSPTGSSNTEAFF. The CDR3 DNA follows: TGTGCCAGCTCACCGACAGGGTCCTCGAACACTGAAGCTTTCTTT.

This sequence joins TRBV4-1 and TRBJ1-4; 8 positions agree with TRBD1. The CDR3 runs 18 residues. Per germline, CDR1 MGHRA and CDR2 YSYEKL. With V trimmed by 0 bases and J by 7 bases, 13 bases remained unmatched. CDR3 bases: TGCGCCAGCAGCCAAGATCTCAGGACAGGGAAGTATAGTGAAAAACTGTTTTTT. Its translation is CASSQDLRTGKYSEKLFF.

This chain connects TRBV6-5 to TRBJ1-2; a weak D match, TRBD1 (6 bases). The germline CDR1 and CDR2 sequences are MNHEY and SVGAGI. Trimming left V 0 bases short and J 1 base short, with 9 bases between. This CDR3 has 15 amino acids. The CDR3 sequence: CASSYSGGSNYGYTF. The CDR3 nucleotides are TGTGCCAGCAGTTACTCAGGGGGTAGTAACTATGGCTACACCTTC.

The CDR3 region has the DNA TGTGCCAGCAGGCAAGACAGGGGGAATCAGCCCCAGCATTTT. Its protein product is CASRQDRGNQPQHF. The V call is TRBV27, the J call TRBJ1-5, with 9 bases lining up with TRBD1. The CDR3 is made up of 14 amino acids. The germline V gene has CDR1 MNHEY and CDR2 SMNVEV (reference sequence). V shed 6 bases, J shed 4 bases, and the junction held 4 bases outside the gene matches.

This clone was detected once. This rearrangement joins TRBV4-2 to TRBJ2-2; D not resolved. Germline lookup yields CDR1 LGHNA and CDR2 YNFKEQ. Deletions cut 0 bases from V and 6 bases from J, with 14 bases between. This CDR3 is 16 amino acids long. Written as DNA, the CDR3 is TGTGCCAGCAGCCAAGATTCGGCAGGTAATGCCGGGGAGCTGTTTTTT. It translates to CASSQDSAGNAGELFF.

The chain uses TRBV19 and TRBJ1-1, with TRBD1 as a possible D gene (5 bases). The CDR3 loop spans 12 amino acids. Trimming took off 5 bases at V and 7 bases at J, with 11 bases between the two ends. CDR1 is LNHDA, CDR2 SQIVND, per germline (reference sequence). CDR3 nucleotides: TGTGCCAGTAGTGTACCACAGGTTGAAGCTTTCTTT. It yields the protein CASSVPQVEAFF.

This chain uses TRBV2 with TRBJ2-2; 7 bases are a match to TRBD2. The CDR3 has 16 residues. Germline V gene sequence: CDR1 SNHLY, CDR2 FYNNEI. The V gene end was trimmed by 4 bases and the J gene end by 0 bases; junction bases not matched to a gene: 5. CDR3 sequence reads: CASSGTGTTNTGELFF. The CDR3 DNA follows: TGTGCCAGCAGTGGCACCGGGACTACGAACACCGGGGAGCTGTTTTTT.

This chain links TRBV4-3 with TRBJ2-1, with a possible D match to TRBD2 (5 bases). CDR1 and CDR2 (germline): LGHNA, YSLEER. CDR3 size: 15 residues. Trimming took off 1 base at V and 4 bases at J, with 11 bases between the two ends. The DNA of the CDR3 is TGCGCCAGCAGCCAAGGAATGGAGCGGTACAATGAGCAGTTCTTC. Protein: CASSQGMERYNEQFF.

V is TRBV28 and J is TRBJ2-7, with D maybe TRBD1 (6 bases). The CDR3 length is 12 residues. The V end lost 9 bases, the J end lost 6 bases, and 15 bases lay between the germline ends. Germline CDR1 reads MDHEN; CDR2 reads SYDVKM. The DNA of the CDR3 is TGTGCCAGTGCGGCAGGGGTGGGCGAGCAGTACTTC. It codes for CASAAGVGEQYF.

This clone was detected a few times. This chain uses TRBV15 with TRBJ2-2; the match to TRBD1 covers 8 bases. The CDR3 loop spans 16 amino acids. CDR1 and CDR2 from the germline V gene are LNHNV and YYDKDF (reference sequence). Unmatched junction bases numbered 6, after V lost 0 bases and J lost 6 bases. The CDR3 here is CATSRDQGARSGELFF. The CDR3 DNA reads as TGTGCCACCAGCAGAGATCAGGGGGCGAGGTCCGGGGAGCTGTTTTTT.

The V gene is TRBV7-9, the J gene TRBJ2-5; maybe TRBD1 (6 bases). Germline CDR1 and CDR2: SEHNR and FQNEAQ (reference sequence). Trimming stripped 4 bases from V and 5 bases from J, with 11 bases between. CDR3 length equals 13 residues. The CDR3 spells CASSSGQRETQYF. For the CDR3, the DNA is TGTGCCAGCAGCTCCGGACAGAGGGAGACCCAGTACTTC.

The genes are TRBV30 and TRBJ1-5; tentative D call: TRBD1 (6 bases). The germline gives CDR1 GTSNPN, CDR2 SVGIG (reference sequence). V was pared by 3 bases and J by 3 bases, with 21 bases between. This CDR3 has 17 amino acids. The CDR3 DNA follows: TGTGCCTGGAGCAGAGTATCTCCGGCAGGGGACAATCAGCCCCAGCATTTT. Encoded protein: CAWSRVSPAGDNQPQHF.

The chain joins TRBV6-4 to TRBJ2-3, with TRBD2 matching 7 bases. CDR1 is MRHNA and CDR2 is SNTAGT in the germline V gene. The CDR3 sequence is 16 residues long. Losses at the gene ends were 3 bases for V and 4 bases for J; bases not matched to a gene: 10. CDR3 region: CASSETPGLPSDTQYF. The CDR3 DNA sequence: TGTGCCAGCAGTGAGACGCCGGGACTACCCTCAGATACGCAGTATTTT.